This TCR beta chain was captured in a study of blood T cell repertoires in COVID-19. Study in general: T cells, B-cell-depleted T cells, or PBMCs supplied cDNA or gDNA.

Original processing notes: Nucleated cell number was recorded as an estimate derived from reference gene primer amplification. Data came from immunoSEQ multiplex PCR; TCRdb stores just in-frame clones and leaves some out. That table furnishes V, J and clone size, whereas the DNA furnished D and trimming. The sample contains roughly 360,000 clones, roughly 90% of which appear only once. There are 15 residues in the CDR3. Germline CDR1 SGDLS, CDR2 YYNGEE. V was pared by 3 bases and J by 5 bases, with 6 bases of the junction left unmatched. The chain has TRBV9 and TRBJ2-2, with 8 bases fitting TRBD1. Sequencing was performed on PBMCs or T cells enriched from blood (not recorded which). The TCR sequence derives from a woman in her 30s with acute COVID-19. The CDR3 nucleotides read TGTGCCAGCAGCGCCACAGGGGGAAGGACCGGGGAGCTGTTTTTT. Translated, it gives CASSATGGRTGELFF.